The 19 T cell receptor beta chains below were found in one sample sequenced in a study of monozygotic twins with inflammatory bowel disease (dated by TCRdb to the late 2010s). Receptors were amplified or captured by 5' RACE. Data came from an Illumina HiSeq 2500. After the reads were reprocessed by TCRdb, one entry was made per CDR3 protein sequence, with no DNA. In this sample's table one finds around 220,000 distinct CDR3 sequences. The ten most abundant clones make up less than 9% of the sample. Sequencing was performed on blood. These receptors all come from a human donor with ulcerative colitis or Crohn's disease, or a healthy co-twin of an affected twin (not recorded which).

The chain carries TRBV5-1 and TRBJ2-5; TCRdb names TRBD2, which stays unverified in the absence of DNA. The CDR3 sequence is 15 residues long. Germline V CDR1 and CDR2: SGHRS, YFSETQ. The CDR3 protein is CASSFAVADQETQYF.

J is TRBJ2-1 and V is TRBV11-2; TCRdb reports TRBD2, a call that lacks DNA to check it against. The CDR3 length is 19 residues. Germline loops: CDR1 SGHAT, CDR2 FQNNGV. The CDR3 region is CASSLGVAGGQQAYNEQFF.

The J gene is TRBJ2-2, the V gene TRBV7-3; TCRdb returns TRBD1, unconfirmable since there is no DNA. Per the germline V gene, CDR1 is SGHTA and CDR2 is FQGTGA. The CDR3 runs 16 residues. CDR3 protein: CASSPPTGGPGGELFF. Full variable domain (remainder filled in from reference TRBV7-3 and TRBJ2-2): GAGVSQTPSNKVTEKGKYVELRCDPISGHTALYWYRQSLGQGPEFLIYFQGTGAADDSGLPNDRFFAVRPEGSVSTLKIQRTERGDSAVYLCASSPPTGGPGGELFFGEGSRLTVL.

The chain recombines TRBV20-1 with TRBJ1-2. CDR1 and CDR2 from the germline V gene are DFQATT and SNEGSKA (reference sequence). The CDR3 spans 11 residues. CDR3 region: CSASGVYGYTF.

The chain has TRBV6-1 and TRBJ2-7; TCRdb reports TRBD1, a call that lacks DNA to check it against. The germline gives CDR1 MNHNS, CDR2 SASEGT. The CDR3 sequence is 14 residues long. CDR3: CASSVETESYEQYF.

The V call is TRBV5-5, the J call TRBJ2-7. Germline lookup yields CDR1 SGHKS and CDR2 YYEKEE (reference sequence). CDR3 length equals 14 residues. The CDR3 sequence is CASSFAGSPPGQYF.

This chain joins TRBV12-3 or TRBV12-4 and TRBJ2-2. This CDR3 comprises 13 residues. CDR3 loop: CASSFARNRGLFF.

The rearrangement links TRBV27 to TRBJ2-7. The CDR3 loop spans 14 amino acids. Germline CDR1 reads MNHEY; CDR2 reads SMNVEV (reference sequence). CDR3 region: CASSLTYGPYEQYF.

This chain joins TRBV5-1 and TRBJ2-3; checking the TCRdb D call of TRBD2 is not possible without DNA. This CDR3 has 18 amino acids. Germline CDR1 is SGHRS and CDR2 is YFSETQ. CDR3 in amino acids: CASSLTLTSGGATDTQYF. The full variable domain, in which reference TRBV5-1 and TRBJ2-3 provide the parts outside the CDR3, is KAGVTQTPRYLIKTRGQQVTLSCSPISGHRSVSWYQQTPGQGLQFLFEYFSETQRNKGNFPGRFSGRQFSNSRSEMNVSTLELGDSALYLCASSLTLTSGGATDTQYFGPGTRLTVL.

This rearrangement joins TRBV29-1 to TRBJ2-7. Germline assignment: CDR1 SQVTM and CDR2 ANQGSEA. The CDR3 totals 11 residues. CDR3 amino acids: CSVESRSEQYF.

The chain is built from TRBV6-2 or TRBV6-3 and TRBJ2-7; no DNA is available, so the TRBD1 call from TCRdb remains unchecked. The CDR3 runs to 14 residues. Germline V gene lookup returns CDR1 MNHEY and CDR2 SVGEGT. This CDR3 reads CASSIPGTVYEQYF.

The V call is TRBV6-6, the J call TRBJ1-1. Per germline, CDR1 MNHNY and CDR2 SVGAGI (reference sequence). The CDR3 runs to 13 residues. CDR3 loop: CASSPPGGTEAFF.

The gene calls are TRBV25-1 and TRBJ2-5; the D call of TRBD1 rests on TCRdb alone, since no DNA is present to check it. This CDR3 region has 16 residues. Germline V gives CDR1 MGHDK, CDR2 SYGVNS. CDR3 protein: CASSDPGQGFQETQYF.

CDR3 region: CAGGLNTEAFF. The chain couples TRBV2 to TRBJ1-1. CDR1 is SNHLY, CDR2 FYNNEI, per germline. The CDR3 runs 11 residues.

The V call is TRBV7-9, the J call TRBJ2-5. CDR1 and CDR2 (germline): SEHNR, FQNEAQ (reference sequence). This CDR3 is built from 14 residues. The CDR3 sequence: CASSLGLASETQYF.

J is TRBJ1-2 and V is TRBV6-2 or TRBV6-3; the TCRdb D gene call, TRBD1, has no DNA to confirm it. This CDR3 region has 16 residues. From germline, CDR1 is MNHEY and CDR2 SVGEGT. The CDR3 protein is CASSLLTGAANYGYTF.

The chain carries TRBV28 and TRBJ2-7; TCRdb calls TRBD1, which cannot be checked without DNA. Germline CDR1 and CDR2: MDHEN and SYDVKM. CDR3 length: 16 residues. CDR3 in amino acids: CASSPKEWDGAYEQYF.

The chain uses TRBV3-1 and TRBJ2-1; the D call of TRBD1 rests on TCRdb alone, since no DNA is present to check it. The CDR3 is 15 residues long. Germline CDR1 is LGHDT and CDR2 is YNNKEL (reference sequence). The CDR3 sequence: CASSQPGTGVNEQFF.

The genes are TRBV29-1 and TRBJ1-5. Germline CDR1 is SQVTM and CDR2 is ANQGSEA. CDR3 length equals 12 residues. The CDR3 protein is CSVEDGIQPQHF. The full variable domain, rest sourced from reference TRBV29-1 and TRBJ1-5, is SAVISQKPSRDICQRGTSLTIQCQVDSQVTMMFWYRQQPGQSLTLIATANQGSEATYESGFVIDKFPISRPNLTFSTLTVSNMSPEDSSIYLCSVEDGIQPQHFGDGTRLSIL.